The 26 T cell receptor beta chains in this list originate from one sample, sequenced in a study of blood T cell repertoires in COVID-19. The assay was immunoSEQ multiplex PCR, and TCRdb's table has in-frame clones only and misses some. Among about 230,000 clones listed, about nine tenths were seen once. Material for sequencing was PBMCs or T cells enriched from blood (not recorded which). These receptors originate from a young man who had recovered from COVID-19.

The genes are TRBV2 and TRBJ2-7; maybe TRBD2 (6 bases). The length of the CDR3 is 14 residues. Trimming shortened V by 11 bases and J by 5 bases, and 22 bases separated the two germline ends. Germline V gene sequence: CDR1 SNHLY, CDR2 FYNNEI. The CDR3 reads CAGGVGSFGDEQYF. CDR3 in DNA: TGTGCCGGCGGGGTTGGGTCTTTCGGCGACGAGCAGTACTTC.

The chain uses TRBV7-3 and TRBJ1-1; a possible D gene is TRBD1 (5 bases). Germline V CDR1 and CDR2: SGHTA, FQGTGA. Trimming pared 4 bases from V and 1 base from J, leaving 10 bases between. The CDR3 is made up of 14 amino acids. The CDR3 nucleotides read TGTGCCAGCAGCTCGGGACTTTCGAACACTGAAGCTTTCTTT. This codes for CASSSGLSNTEAFF.

This rearrangement joins TRBV5-1 to TRBJ2-7; 10 nucleotides agree with TRBD2. J gave up 5 bases and V 2 bases, and 10 bases lay outside the gene matches. The CDR3 consists of 16 residues. CDR1 and CDR2 from the germline V gene are SGHRS and YFSETQ. The CDR3 protein is CASSFSVLAGEDEQYF. The CDR3 DNA follows: TGCGCCAGCAGCTTTTCGGTTCTAGCGGGAGAGGACGAGCAGTACTTC.

CDR3 sequence reads: CASSGPGQMSPLHF. CDR3 DNA: TGTGCCAGCAGCGGTCCCGGACAGATGTCACCCCTCCACTTT. The chain joins TRBV6-5 to TRBJ1-6, with D possibly being TRBD1 (6 bases). V was clipped by 6 bases and J by 10 bases, with 16 bases between them. The CDR3 contains 14 residues. Looked up from germline, CDR1 is MNHEY and CDR2 is SVGAGI.

About this clone itself: This sample also contains other DNA sequences that code for the same CDR3. The chain is built from TRBV11-2 and TRBJ1-2; 7 bases are a match to TRBD1. Trimming cost V 5 bases and J 8 bases; bases outside gene matches: 2. This CDR3 contains 11 residues. CDR1 is SGHAT and CDR2 is FQNNGV in the germline V gene. CDR3 sequence (DNA): TGTGCCAGCAGCCCAGGGGGGGGCTACACCTTC. This sequence encodes CASSPGGGYTF.

This sequence joins TRBV11-2 and TRBJ1-4; D remains unclear. Trimming removed 2 bases from V and 5 bases from J, with 3 bases in between. The CDR3 consists of 12 residues. Germline loops: CDR1 SGHAT, CDR2 FQNNGV. CDR3 nucleotides: TGTGCCAGCAGCTTAAGCAATGAAAAACTGTTTTTT. The encoded protein is CASSLSNEKLFF.

The chain employs TRBV10-3 and TRBJ2-4; TRBD1 aligns across 8 bases. After removal of 5 bases from V and 7 bases from J, the junction contained 10 bases not matched to a gene. The CDR3 is made up of 15 amino acids. Germline lookup yields CDR1 ENHRY and CDR2 SYGVKD. Written as DNA, the CDR3 is TGTGCCATCAGTAAAGGACAGGGAGGAGAGAACATTCAGTACTTC. Its translation: CAISKGQGGENIQYF.

The chain links TRBV7-8 to TRBJ1-4; no clear D. Trimming pared 4 bases from V and 7 bases from J, leaving 19 bases between. CDR3 length equals 16 residues. From germline, CDR1 is SGHVS and CDR2 FQNEAQ. For the CDR3, the DNA is TGTGCCAGCAGCTCGCAGAGGAGGCCTGCGATTGAAAAACTGTTTTTT. Its protein is CASSSQRRPAIEKLFF.

The chain joins TRBV2 to TRBJ1-2, with 9 bases matching TRBD1. This CDR3 has 13 residues. J lost 6 bases, V lost 7 bases, and 6 bases had no gene match. Germline V lookup: CDR1 SNHLY, CDR2 FYNNEI. CDR3 sequence: CASNGQGLDGYTF. The CDR3 nucleotides read TGTGCCAGCAATGGACAGGGGTTGGATGGCTACACCTTC.

The chain carries TRBV19 and TRBJ1-2; TRBD1 matches at 8 bases. Trimming removed 5 bases from V and 3 bases from J; junction bases left unmatched: 11. This CDR3 contains 16 residues. The germline gives CDR1 LNHDA, CDR2 SQIVND (reference sequence). The CDR3 coding sequence is TGTGCCAGTAGTCATATCGGACAGGGTCGCGACTATGGCTACACCTTC. This codes for CASSHIGQGRDYGYTF.

The chain couples TRBV5-1 to TRBJ2-5; 8 bases are a match to TRBD2. Germline V gene sequence: CDR1 SGHRS, CDR2 YFSETQ. This CDR3 has 17 residues. With V trimmed by 0 bases and J by 4 bases, 11 bases remained unmatched. The CDR3 nucleotides are TGCGCCAGCAGCTTGGGGCTAGCGGGTACGAGGGGAGAGACCCAGTACTTC. As protein: CASSLGLAGTRGETQYF.

This chain connects TRBV20-1 to TRBJ1-2; unclear D gene. The V gene lost 3 bases and the J gene lost 7 bases, with 9 bases spanning the gap. The CDR3 has 11 amino acids. Germline V gives CDR1 DFQATT, CDR2 SNEGSKA (reference sequence). CDR3 sequence (DNA): TGCAGTGCTAGCCGAGGGTTTGGCTACACCTTC. Amino acid sequence: CSASRGFGYTF.

The rearrangement joins TRBV27 to TRBJ1-2; maybe TRBD1 (5 bases). Between the trimmed V and J ends, which lost 0 bases and 4 bases, there was a span of 18 bases. There are 17 residues in the CDR3. Germline CDR1 reads MNHEY; CDR2 reads SMNVEV (reference sequence). The CDR3 DNA reads TGTGCCAGCAGTTTATCCGGCGGGGGAACTCACATCTATGGCTACACCTTC. It is translated as CASSLSGGGTHIYGYTF.

This chain connects TRBV5-1 to TRBJ2-5, with 8 nucleotides matching TRBD2. V shed 3 bases, J shed 2 bases, and the junction held 6 bases outside the gene matches. Germline V gene data show CDR1 as SGHRS and CDR2 as YFSETQ. This CDR3 comprises 15 residues. The CDR3 protein is CASSSTLAEQETQYF. DNA for the CDR3: TGCGCCAGCAGCTCGACACTAGCGGAACAAGAGACCCAGTACTTC.

The chain combines TRBV19 with TRBJ1-2; D perhaps matches TRBD1 (5 bases). Germline loops: CDR1 LNHDA, CDR2 SQIVND (reference sequence). V gave up 4 bases and J gave up 8 bases, with 11 bases separating them. This CDR3 spans 12 amino acids. CDR3 nucleotides: TGTGCCAGTAGTACAGGGCCCAGGGGCTACACCTTC. This encodes CASSTGPRGYTF.

This chain connects TRBV28 to TRBJ1-2; D gene ambiguous. The CDR3 totals 12 residues. The germline V gene encodes CDR1 MDHEN and CDR2 SYDVKM. Between the trimmed V and J ends, which lost 2 bases and 4 bases, there was a span of 5 bases. The CDR3 region has the DNA TGTGCCAGCAGTTTACTGGCCTATGGCTACACCTTC. Amino acid sequence: CASSLLAYGYTF.

This clone was picked up many times. The J gene is TRBJ1-4, the V gene TRBV9; D remains ambiguous. The ends were cut back, 0 bases at V and 6 bases at J, with 9 bases in the middle. The CDR3 length is 14 residues. Germline V gene sequence: CDR1 SGDLS, CDR2 YYNGEE. CDR3 sequence: CASSVGAGYEKLFF. CDR3 nucleotide sequence: TGTGCCAGCAGCGTAGGTGCCGGGTATGAAAAACTGTTTTTT.

This rearrangement joins TRBV5-1 to TRBJ2-7, with 9 positions matching TRBD1. With 4 bases clipped from V and 3 bases from J, the junction kept 8 bases outside the gene matches. The germline CDR1 and CDR2 sequences are SGHRS and YFSETQ. The length of the CDR3 is 15 residues. The CDR3 protein is CASSEGQGRIYEQYF. The CDR3, as DNA: TGCGCCAGCAGCGAGGGACAGGGTCGTATCTACGAGCAGTACTTC.

This sequence joins TRBV10-2 and TRBJ1-1; TRBD1 aligns across 8 bases. The V segment lost 3 bases and the J segment 0 bases; nucleotides outside the gene matches: 3. Germline V gives CDR1 WSHSY, CDR2 SAAADI. This CDR3 spans 15 amino acids. The CDR3 bases are TGCGCCAGCAGTGATGCAGGGGGCATGAACACTGAAGCTTTCTTT. Translated: CASSDAGGMNTEAFF.

V gene TRBV30 combines with J gene TRBJ1-4, with 8 bases identical to TRBD1. Germline V gives CDR1 GTSNPN, CDR2 SVGIG (reference sequence). V trimming: 0 bases; J trimming: 5 bases; junction bases outside the gene matches: 5. The CDR3 loop spans 15 amino acids. In nucleotides, the CDR3 is TGTGCCTGGAGTGTATGGACAGGGATAAATGAAAAACTGTTTTTT. Protein sequence: CAWSVWTGINEKLFF.

The chain has TRBV28 and TRBJ2-7, with 8 nucleotides matching TRBD1. V lost 5 bases to trimming and J lost 1 base; unmatched junction nucleotides: 13. The CDR3 sequence is 17 residues long. CDR1 and CDR2 from the germline V gene are MDHEN and SYDVKM. DNA of the CDR3: TGTGCCAGCAGTCTAGCTGCCCAGGGGGCGAATTCCTACGAGCAGTACTTC. Translation: CASSLAAQGANSYEQYF.

The V and J genes are TRBV21-1 and TRBJ2-5; TRBD2, as called in the table, went unchecked against the DNA. TRBV21-1 is shown as a pseudogene. The CDR3 contains 16 residues. CDR3 in amino acids: CASSKLPLADQETQYF. CDR3 coding DNA: TGTGCCAGCAGCAAACTCCCACTAGCGGATCAAGAGACCCAGTACTTC.

This clone appeared a single time. The chain recombines TRBV28 with TRBJ2-3; a weak D match, TRBD1 (6 bases). Germline V gives CDR1 MDHEN, CDR2 SYDVKM. The CDR3 sequence is 16 residues long. The V and J ends lost 9 bases and 1 base respectively, with 20 bases between them. The CDR3 is CASDASDSPRTDTQYF. The CDR3 bases are TGTGCCAGTGACGCTTCGGACAGTCCGCGCACAGATACGCAGTATTTT. The variable domain in full, completed from reference TRBV28 and TRBJ2-3, reads DVKVTQSSRYLVKRTGEKVFLECVQDMDHENMFWYRQDPGLGLRLIYFSYDVKMKEKGDIPEGYSVSREKKERFSLILESASTNQTSMYLCASDASDSPRTDTQYFGPGTRLTVL.

The rearrangement uses TRBV19 and TRBJ1-1; 7 positions match TRBD1. CDR3 size: 12 residues. Per the germline V gene, CDR1 is LNHDA and CDR2 is SQIVND (reference sequence). J lost 1 base, V lost 11 bases, and 4 bases had no gene match. CDR3 in DNA: TGTGCCGCAAGACAGGGGAACACTGAAGCTTTCTTT. Residues: CAARQGNTEAFF.

This clone was detected once. The rearrangement uses TRBV7-2 and TRBJ1-6; D possibly corresponds to TRBD1 (5 bases). V lost 1 base and J lost 7, with 11 bases in between. The CDR3 sequence is 15 residues long. The V gene's germline CDR1 is SGHTA and CDR2 FQGNSA. The CDR3 region is CASSLVGGKNSPLHF. In nucleotides, the CDR3 is TGTGCCAGCAGCTTAGTCGGGGGTAAAAATTCACCCCTCCACTTT.

Only one count was recorded for this clone. This sequence joins TRBV3-1 (or the pseudogene TRBV3-2) and TRBJ1-6; D remains unclear. This CDR3 is built from 14 residues. The germline gives CDR1 LGHDT, CDR2 YNNKEL (reference sequence). Trimming took 1 base from V and 9 from J, leaving 10 bases between them. The DNA for the CDR3 is TGTGCCAGCAGCCAAGTTCCAGGTTCTTCACCCCTCCACTTT. It codes for CASSQVPGSSPLHF.